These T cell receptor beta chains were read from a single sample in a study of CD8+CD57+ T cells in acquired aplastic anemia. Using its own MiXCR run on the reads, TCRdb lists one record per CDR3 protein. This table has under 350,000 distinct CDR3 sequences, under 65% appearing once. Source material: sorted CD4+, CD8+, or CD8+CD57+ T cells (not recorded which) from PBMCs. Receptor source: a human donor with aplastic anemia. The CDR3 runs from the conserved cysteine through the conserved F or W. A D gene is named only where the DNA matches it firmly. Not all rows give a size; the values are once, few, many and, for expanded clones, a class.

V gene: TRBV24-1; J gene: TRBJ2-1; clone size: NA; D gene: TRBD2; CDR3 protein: CATSDPTSGFYNEQFF; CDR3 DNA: TGTGCCACCAGTGACCCGACTAGCGGGTTCTACAATGAGCAGTTCTTC
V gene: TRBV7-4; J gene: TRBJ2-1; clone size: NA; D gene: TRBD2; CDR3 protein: CASSGGGEQFF; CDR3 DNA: TGTGCCAGCAGCGGGGGGGGTGAGCAGTTCTTC
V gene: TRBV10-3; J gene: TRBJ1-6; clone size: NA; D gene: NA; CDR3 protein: CASRDVINSPLHF; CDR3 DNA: TGTGCCAGCAGGGACGTCATTAATTCACCCCTCCACTTT
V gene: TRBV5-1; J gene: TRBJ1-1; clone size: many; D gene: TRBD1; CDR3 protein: CASSLLTGINTEAFF; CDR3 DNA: TGCGCCAGCAGCTTGCTGACAGGGATTAACACTGAAGCTTTCTTT
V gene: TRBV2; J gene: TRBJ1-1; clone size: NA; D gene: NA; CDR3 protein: CASTEEANTEAFF; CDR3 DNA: TGTGCCAGCACCGAGGAAGCTAACACTGAAGCTTTCTTT
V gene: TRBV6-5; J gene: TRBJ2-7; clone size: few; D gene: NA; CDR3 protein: CASSYSVGNEQYF; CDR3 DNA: TGTGCCAGCAGTTACTCCGTTGGGAACGAGCAGTACTTC
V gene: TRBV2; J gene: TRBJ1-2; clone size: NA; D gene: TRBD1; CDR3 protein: CASSEVTGAYGYTF; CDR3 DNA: TGTGCCAGCAGTGAAGTAACAGGGGCCTATGGCTACACCTTC
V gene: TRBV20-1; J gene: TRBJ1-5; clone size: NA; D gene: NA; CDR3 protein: CSARPGAGDNQPQHF; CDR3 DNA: TGCAGTGCTAGGCCTGGGGCAGGGGACAATCAGCCCCAGCATTTT
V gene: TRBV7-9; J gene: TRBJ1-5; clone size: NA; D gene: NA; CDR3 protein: CASRDQQERNQPQHF; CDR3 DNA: TGTGCCAGCAGAGATCAACAGGAGAGGAATCAGCCCCAGCATTTT
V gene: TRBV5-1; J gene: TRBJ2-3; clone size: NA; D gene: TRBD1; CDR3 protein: CASSLGTGAGDTQYF; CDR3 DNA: TGCGCCAGCAGCTTGGGGACAGGGGCTGGAGATACGCAGTATTTT
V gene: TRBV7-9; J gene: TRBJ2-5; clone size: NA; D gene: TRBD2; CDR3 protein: CASSTAGLAGGQETQYF; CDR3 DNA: TGTGCCAGCAGCACAGCGGGACTAGCGGGGGGCCAAGAGACCCAGTACTTC
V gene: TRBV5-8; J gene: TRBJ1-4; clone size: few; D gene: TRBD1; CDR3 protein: CASSETGVQYGEKLFF; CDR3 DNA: TGTGCCAGCAGCGAGACAGGGGTGCAGTACGGTGAAAAACTGTTTTTT
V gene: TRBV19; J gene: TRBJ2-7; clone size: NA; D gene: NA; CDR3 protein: CASSIMGASYEQYF; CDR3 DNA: TGTGCCAGTAGTATCATGGGGGCTTCCTACGAGCAGTACTTC
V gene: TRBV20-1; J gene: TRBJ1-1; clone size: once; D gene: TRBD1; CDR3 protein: CSASVGQVITEALF; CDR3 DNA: TGCAGTGCTAGTGTGGGACAGGTCATCACTGAAGCTCTCTTT
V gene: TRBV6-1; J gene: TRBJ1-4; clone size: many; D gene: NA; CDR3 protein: CASSFTSTNEKLFF; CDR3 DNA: TGTGCCAGCAGTTTTACTTCAACTAATGAAAAACTGTTTTTT
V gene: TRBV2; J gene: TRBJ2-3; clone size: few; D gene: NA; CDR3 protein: CASSAGQGLGTDTQYF; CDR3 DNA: TGTGCCAGCAGTGCGGGGCAGGGGCTCGGCACAGATACGCAGTATTTT
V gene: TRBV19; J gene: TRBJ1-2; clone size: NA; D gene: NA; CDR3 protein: CASSMGTTYGYTF; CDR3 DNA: TGTGCCAGTAGTATGGGGACGACCTATGGCTACACCTTC
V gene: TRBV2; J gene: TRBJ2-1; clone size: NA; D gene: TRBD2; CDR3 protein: CASSSSGLAGGSYNEQFF; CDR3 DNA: TGTGCCAGCAGTTCCTCGGGACTAGCGGGGGGGAGCTACAATGAGCAGTTCTTC
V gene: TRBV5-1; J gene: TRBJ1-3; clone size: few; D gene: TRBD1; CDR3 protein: CASSFFPARGRLSGNTIYF; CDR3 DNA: TGCGCCAGCAGCTTCTTCCCGGCCAGGGGGCGGCTCTCTGGAAACACCATATATTTT
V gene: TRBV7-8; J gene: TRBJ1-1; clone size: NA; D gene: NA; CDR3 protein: CASSLLGRSGTEAFF; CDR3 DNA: TGTGCCAGCAGCTTATTGGGGCGGTCGGGCACTGAAGCTTTCTTT
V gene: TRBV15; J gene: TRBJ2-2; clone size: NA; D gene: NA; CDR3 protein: CATSRDYGGVDTGELFF; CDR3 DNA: TGTGCCACCAGCAGAGATTACGGAGGCGTAGACACCGGGGAGCTGTTTTTT
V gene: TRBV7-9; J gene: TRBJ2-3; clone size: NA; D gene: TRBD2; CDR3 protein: CASSQMTSGATDTQYF; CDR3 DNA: TGTGCCAGCAGCCAGATGACTAGCGGCGCCACAGATACGCAGTATTTT
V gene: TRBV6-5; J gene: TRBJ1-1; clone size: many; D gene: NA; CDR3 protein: CASRRTEYTEAFF; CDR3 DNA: TGTGCCAGCAGGAGGACAGAGTACACTGAAGCTTTCTTT
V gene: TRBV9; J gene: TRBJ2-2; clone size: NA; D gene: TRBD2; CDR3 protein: CASRPRLAPTGELFF; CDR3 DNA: TGTGCCAGCAGGCCCCGACTAGCCCCGACCGGGGAGCTGTTTTTT
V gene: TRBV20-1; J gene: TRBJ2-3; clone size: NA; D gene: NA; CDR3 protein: CSARDWAGSTDTQYF; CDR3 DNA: TGCAGTGCTAGAGATTGGGCGGGGAGCACAGATACGCAGTATTTT
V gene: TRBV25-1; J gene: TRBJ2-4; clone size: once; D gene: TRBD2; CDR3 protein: CASSGGLGVHF; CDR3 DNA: TGTGCCAGCAGCGGGGGGTTGGGGGTGCACTTC